This T cell receptor beta chain was recorded in a study of blood T cell repertoires in COVID-19. CDR1 MNHEY and CDR2 SVGAGI come from the germline V gene. The V end was cut by 8 bases, the J end by 2 bases, with 13 bases between. The CDR3 is 13 residues long. Profiled with immunoSEQ multiplex PCR; TCRdb holds only in-frame clones, not every one. The sample yields hundreds of thousands of clones, approximately 80% seen once. The chain carries TRBV6-5 and TRBJ2-7; maybe TRBD1 (5 bases). The sample consisted of PBMCs or T cells enriched from blood (not recorded which). The TCR comes from a woman aged 55-69 years who had recovered from COVID-19. CDR3 DNA: TGTGCCAGCCAGGGTCGTACGACCTACGAGCAGTACTTC. This gives the protein CASQGRTTYEQYF.